The 12 T cell receptor beta chains below were found in one sample sequenced in a study of blood T cell repertoires in COVID-19. The protocol was immunoSEQ multiplex PCR, while the TCRdb copy is restricted to in-frame clones and leaves out a portion. Here the sample spans 45,000 or so clones, approximately 90% being singletons. Source material: peripheral blood. All receptors come from a man between 65 and 85 years old with active COVID-19.

This clone was found once. CDR3 DNA: TGTGCCAGCAGTTACTCATATAAGGGGGACACTGAAGCTTTCTTT. Protein sequence: CASSYSYKGDTEAFF. V and J are TRBV6-5 and TRBJ1-1; D is perhaps TRBD1 (6 bases). This CDR3 comprises 15 residues. V lost 0 bases and J 3 bases, leaving 11 bases between the germline ends. Germline V gene data show CDR1 as MNHEY and CDR2 as SVGAGI.

The V call is TRBV15, the J call TRBJ2-1; 9 bases fit TRBD2. The V and J ends lost 2 bases and 0 bases, in that order; junction bases with no gene match: 5. Germline lookup yields CDR1 LNHNV and CDR2 YYDKDF (reference sequence). This CDR3 has 17 residues. CDR3 protein: CATSRNSGGISYNEQFF. The CDR3 DNA follows: TGTGCCACCAGCAGAAATAGCGGGGGCATCTCCTACAATGAGCAGTTCTTC.

This chain joins TRBV29-1 and TRBJ2-1; 7 nucleotides line up with TRBD1. Germline V gene data show CDR1 as SQVTM and CDR2 as ANQGSEA. V shed 4 bases and J 8 bases; nucleotides not matched to a gene: 5. CDR3 size: 12 residues. Here the CDR3 DNA reads TGCAGCGTTGTGACAGGGCGCGATGAGCAGTTCTTC. Translating it yields CSVVTGRDEQFF.

The rearrangement joins TRBV5-5 to TRBJ2-1; D gene uncertain. This CDR3 contains 15 residues. The germline V gene has CDR1 SGHKS and CDR2 YYEKEE (reference sequence). The ends were cut back, 3 bases at V and 4 bases at J, with 14 bases in the middle. The CDR3 region is CASSSQIREYNEQFF. The CDR3 DNA follows: TGTGCCAGCAGCTCACAGATTCGAGAATACAATGAGCAGTTCTTC.

This clone was seen a single time. The chain links TRBV28 to TRBJ2-5, with 8 bases fitting TRBD1. CDR3 length equals 14 residues. Germline CDR1 and CDR2: MDHEN and SYDVKM. With 4 bases clipped from V and 3 bases from J, the junction kept 4 bases outside the gene matches. The CDR3 sequence is CASSSGQAKETQYF. The CDR3 DNA is TGTGCCAGCAGTTCGGGACAGGCCAAAGAGACCCAGTACTTC.

The CDR3 coding sequence is TGTGCCAGCAGTGAAAGGGGGGGGGCTGGCAATCAGCCCCAGCATTTT. Protein product: CASSERGGAGNQPQHF. The V and J genes are TRBV25-1 and TRBJ1-5; TRBD1 might be the D (6 bases). V was cut by 2 bases and J by 2 bases, with 13 bases left in between. CDR1 is MGHDK, CDR2 SYGVNS, per germline. CDR3 length equals 16 residues.

The J gene is TRBJ1-4, the V gene TRBV7-9, with 7 bases identical to TRBD1. V dropped 3 bases and J dropped 5; count of bases not matched to a gene: 6. CDR3 length: 15 amino acids. Per the germline V gene, CDR1 is SEHNR and CDR2 is FQNEAQ (reference sequence). CDR3 bases: TGTGCCAGCAGCTTTACGACAGGGAGCAATGAAAAACTGTTTTTT. Protein product: CASSFTTGSNEKLFF.

This clone has just one count. The chain recombines TRBV7-3 with TRBJ1-1; 7 bases are a match to TRBD1. Germline CDR1 and CDR2: SGHTA and FQGTGA. Trimming at V came to 5 bases and at J to 6 bases, leaving 6 bases not matched to a gene. The CDR3 totals 13 residues. For the CDR3, the DNA is TGTGCCAGCAGCCAGCAGGGGGTTGCTGAAGCTTTCTTT. Its protein product is CASSQQGVAEAFF.

The chain links TRBV12-5 to TRBJ2-1; 8 bases are a match to TRBD2. The CDR3 loop spans 16 amino acids. The V gene end was trimmed by 6 bases and the J gene end by 0 bases; junction bases not matched to a gene: 7. Germline V gene sequence: CDR1 LGHNT, CDR2 FRNRAP. CDR3 region: CASGRAGGSSYNEQFF. The CDR3 coding sequence is TGTGCTAGTGGCAGGGCGGGGGGCTCCTCCTACAATGAGCAGTTCTTC.

V usage is TRBV24-1 and J usage is TRBJ2-5; D is perhaps TRBD2 (6 bases). The CDR3 extends over 14 amino acids. CDR1 is KGHDR and CDR2 is SFDVKD in the germline V gene. The ends were cut back, 6 bases at V and 5 bases at J, with 15 bases in the middle. The CDR3 loop reads CATSLGGDSETQYF. CDR3 bases: TGTGCCACCAGTCTCGGCGGGGATTCGGAGACCCAGTACTTC.

This chain uses TRBV5-1 with TRBJ1-2, with TRBD1 identical over 9 bases. Trimming removed 4 bases from V and 5 bases from J; junction bases left unmatched: 9. Germline V gene lookup returns CDR1 SGHRS and CDR2 YFSETQ. The CDR3 extends over 15 amino acids. The CDR3 reads CASSKDRGGRYGYTF. CDR3 nucleotides: TGCGCCAGCAGCAAGGACAGGGGTGGGAGGTATGGCTACACCTTC.

The CDR3 reads CASSTQGSANTGELFF. In nucleotides, the CDR3 is TGTGCCAGCAGCACCCAGGGGTCGGCGAACACCGGGGAGCTGTTTTTT. The rearrangement joins TRBV7-3 to TRBJ2-2, with a tentative D call TRBD1 (6 bases). Per germline, CDR1 SGHTA and CDR2 FQGTGA. The CDR3 consists of 16 residues. Trimming removed 5 bases from V and 0 bases from J, with 13 bases in between.